A single sample is the source of the 11 T cell receptor beta chains below, sequenced in a study of blood T cell repertoires in COVID-19. Here immunoSEQ multiplex PCR was the method, and the copy in TCRdb shows in-frame clones only, minus some. The repertoire consists of around 58,000 clones, with over 80% occurring once and the leading ten covering approximately 5%. Material: peripheral blood. The source is a human donor in a cohort sampled during active COVID-19.

The rearrangement joins TRBV7-2 to TRBJ1-5; D ambiguous. This CDR3 has 13 amino acids. Trimming cost V 0 bases and J 7 bases, with 7 bases left between them. From germline, CDR1 is SGHTA and CDR2 FQGNSA. DNA of the CDR3: TGTGCCAGCAGCTTAGCCGCAAGCCAGCCCCAGCATTTT. Translation: CASSLAASQPQHF.

The chain is built from TRBV5-1 and TRBJ2-7, with 7 nucleotides matching TRBD2. From germline, CDR1 is SGHRS and CDR2 YFSETQ. There are 14 residues in the CDR3. V gave up 0 bases and J gave up 3 bases; unmatched junction bases: 3. The CDR3 region is CASSLGEGGYEQYF. Written as DNA, the CDR3 is TGCGCCAGCAGCTTGGGGGAGGGTGGCTACGAGCAGTACTTC.

This chain connects TRBV4-3 to TRBJ1-6, with D possibly TRBD1 on 5 matching bases. Between the trimmed V and J ends, which lost 0 bases and 9 bases, there was a span of 6 bases. Per the germline V gene, CDR1 is LGHNA and CDR2 is YSLEER. The CDR3 has 13 residues. As DNA, the CDR3 is TGCGCCAGCAGCCAAGATACAGGTTCACCCCTCCACTTT. Protein product: CASSQDTGSPLHF.

This sequence joins TRBV7-8 and TRBJ1-5; a weak D match, TRBD1 (5 bases). The V end was cut by 2 bases, the J end by 14 bases, with 19 bases between. Germline-derived CDR1 and CDR2 are SGHVS and FQNEAQ. The CDR3 contains 14 residues. The DNA of the CDR3 is TGTGCCAGCAGCTTACGGTCCAGGGAAGGAGGGAAGCATTTT. Amino acids: CASSLRSREGGKHF.

This clone was observed a single time. The chain links TRBV11-3 to TRBJ2-5; 8 nucleotides align to TRBD1. This CDR3 is 13 amino acids long. Germline CDR1 and CDR2: SGHNT and YENEEA. Unmatched junction bases numbered 0, after V lost 1 base and J lost 5 bases. CDR3 sequence reads: CASSLGTGETQYF. DNA of the CDR3: TGTGCCAGCAGCTTAGGGACAGGGGAGACCCAGTACTTC.

This clone appeared a single time. The V and J genes are TRBV7-3 and TRBJ2-5; 7 bases agree with TRBD1. Germline CDR1 reads SGHTA; CDR2 reads FQGTGA. V shed 5 bases and J 5 bases; nucleotides not matched to a gene: 5. The CDR3 covers 13 residues. The CDR3 reads CASSPGTVETQYF. For the CDR3, the DNA is TGTGCCAGCAGCCCGGGGACAGTGGAGACCCAGTACTTC.

The chain links TRBV10-3 to TRBJ2-1, with 10 bases that match TRBD2. Germline V gene lookup returns CDR1 ENHRY and CDR2 SYGVKD. The CDR3 is 15 amino acids. Trimming cost V 6 bases and J 4 bases; bases outside gene matches: 6. For the CDR3, the DNA is TGTGCCATCAGAGATAGCGGGGGGCCTTACAATGAGCAGTTCTTC. Amino acids: CAIRDSGGPYNEQFF.

The genes are TRBV6-4 and TRBJ2-1; TRBD2 matches at 13 bases. Per germline, CDR1 MRHNA and CDR2 SNTAGT. Losses at the gene ends were 0 bases for V and 10 bases for J; bases not matched to a gene: 9. This CDR3 is built from 17 residues. The CDR3 coding sequence is TGTGCCAGCAGTGACTCGAAAACTAGCGGGGGGGCCAGGGAGCAGTTCTTC. Protein product: CASSDSKTSGGAREQFF.

The chain employs TRBV5-4 and TRBJ1-1, with 9 bases matching TRBD1. The germline V gene has CDR1 SGHNT and CDR2 YYREEE (reference sequence). This CDR3 contains 16 residues. V lost 4 bases to trimming and J lost 0 bases; unmatched junction nucleotides: 7. The CDR3 loop is CASSRDRVLMNTEAFF. CDR3 DNA sequence: TGTGCCAGCAGCAGGGACAGGGTGTTAATGAACACTGAAGCTTTCTTT.

The rearrangement links TRBV4-2 to TRBJ2-1, with 7 bases identical to TRBD1. V dropped 4 bases and J dropped 5; count of bases not matched to a gene: 8. CDR3 length equals 15 residues. CDR1 and CDR2 from the germline V gene are LGHNA and YNFKEQ. CDR3 sequence reads: CASSRDRARNNEQFF. The CDR3 DNA sequence: TGTGCCAGCAGCCGCGACAGGGCTCGCAACAATGAGCAGTTCTTC.

The chain employs TRBV7-2 and TRBJ2-3, with a tentative D call TRBD2 (6 bases). The CDR3 has 12 residues. Trimming pared 8 bases from V and 2 bases from J, leaving 8 bases between. CDR1 is SGHTA and CDR2 is FQGNSA in the germline V gene. Here the CDR3 reads CASAGFTDTQYF. In nucleotides, the CDR3 is TGTGCCAGCGCGGGGTTCACAGATACGCAGTATTTT. Supplemented by reference TRBV7-2 and TRBJ2-3, the full variable domain reads GAGVSQSPSNKVTEKGKDVELRCDPISGHTALYWYRQSLGQGLEFLIYFQGNSAPDKSGLPSDRFSAERTGGSVSTLTIQRTQQEDSAVYLCASAGFTDTQYFGPGTRLTVL.